A single sample is the source of the 23 T cell receptor beta chains below, sequenced in a study of T cell repertoires in cytomegalovirus infection. No antigen is known for these receptors. TCRdb independently ran MiXCR on the reads; one entry per CDR3 protein. The table includes 830,000 or so distinct CDR3 sequences, approximately 30% detected once. The sample was cultured CD8+ T cells from PBMCs, taken from culture after CMV antigen stimulation. These receptors all stem from a human donor in good health (CMV status not recorded). Some clones in this sample may be carry-over from other donors' samples.

The rearrangement links TRBV7-9 to TRBJ1-1; a possible D gene is TRBD1 (5 bases). The CDR3 runs to 15 residues. Looked up from germline, CDR1 is SEHNR and CDR2 is FQNEAQ (reference sequence). Trimming stripped 4 bases from V and 2 bases from J, with 14 bases between. This CDR3 reads CASSSRDWDNTEAFF. The DNA of the CDR3 is TGTGCCAGCAGCTCGAGGGACTGGGATAACACTGAAGCTTTCTTT.

CDR3 DNA sequence: TGTGCCAGCAGCCTCCCGGGAGCGGAAGTCTACAATGAGCAGTTCTTC. Amino acids: CASSLPGAEVYNEQFF. The rearrangement joins TRBV4-2 to TRBJ2-1; D is possibly TRBD2 (6 bases). Germline CDR1 and CDR2: LGHNA and YNFKEQ. The V and J ends lost 4 bases and 3 bases respectively, with 16 bases between them. The CDR3 spans 16 residues.

In its sample, this clonotype was seen a few times. This chain uses TRBV19 with TRBJ2-1; D might be TRBD1 or TRBD2, each matching 5 bases. Trimming shortened V by 7 bases and J by 4 bases, and 14 bases separated the two germline ends. Germline V gene data show CDR1 as LNHDA and CDR2 as SQIVND (reference sequence). The CDR3 is 14 residues long. DNA of the CDR3: TGTGCCAGTACTTATGGATGGGGGTACAATGAGCAGTTCTTC. It translates to CASTYGWGYNEQFF.

CDR3 DNA: TGCGCCAGCAGCCAAAGGATGTCCCCCCGGGACTGGGGAACGTACGAGCAGTACTTC. It translates to CASSQRMSPRDWGTYEQYF. The J gene is TRBJ2-7, the V gene TRBV4-1, with D perhaps TRBD2 (6 bases). Looked up from germline, CDR1 is MGHRA and CDR2 is YSYEKL. V was trimmed by 2 bases and J by 4 bases, leaving 27 bases between them. The CDR3 contains 19 residues.

This chain links TRBV2 with TRBJ1-2; TRBD1 matches 7 bases. The CDR3 contains 14 residues. V was pared by 2 bases and J by 4 bases, with 4 bases of the junction left unmatched. Germline V gene sequence: CDR1 SNHLY, CDR2 FYNNEI. This CDR3 is CASSERDRPYGYTF. The DNA for the CDR3 is TGTGCCAGCAGTGAACGGGACAGACCCTATGGCTACACCTTC.

In this sample, this clonotype turned up many times. This chain connects TRBV7-2 to TRBJ1-5; TRBD1 matches at 10 bases. Losses at the gene ends were 2 bases for V and 1 base for J; bases not matched to a gene: 14. This CDR3 region has 20 residues. The germline CDR1 and CDR2 sequences are SGHTA and FQGNSA. CDR3 sequence reads: CASSLWSSDRGRLSNQPQHF. CDR3 in DNA: TGTGCCAGCAGCTTATGGTCTTCCGACAGGGGGCGCTTAAGCAATCAGCCCCAGCATTTT.

As for this clonotype: It is unclear where the CDR3 begins or ends on the DNA, so no DNA is shown, and the CDR3 is as TCRdb lists it. The V call is TRBV7-5, the J call TRBJ1-1; the D call in the table, TRBD1, was not verified against the DNA. TRBV7-5 is reported as a pseudogene. The CDR3 adds up to 17 amino acids, both ends counted. The CDR3 sequence: CISVSEAQDSLNTEAFF.

In this sample, this clonotype turned up a few times. The rearrangement joins TRBV7-6 to TRBJ2-1, with 11 positions matching TRBD1. V trimming: 2 bases; J trimming: 9 bases; junction bases outside the gene matches: 3. CDR3 length: 14 residues. Germline CDR1 SGHVS, CDR2 FNYEAQ. The CDR3 DNA reads TGTGCCAGCAGCTTATCGGGGACAGGGGGTGAGCAGTTCTTC. This codes for CASSLSGTGGEQFF.

The rearrangement links TRBV6-2 or TRBV6-3 to TRBJ2-7, with TRBD1 as a possible D gene (6 bases). The CDR3 consists of 17 residues. Trimming took off 3 bases at V and 4 bases at J, with 22 bases between the two ends. Germline values: CDR1 MNHEY, CDR2 SVGEGT. The CDR3 spells CASSYAMDDDQGYEQYV. DNA for the CDR3: TGTGCCAGCAGTTATGCCATGGACGACGATCAGGGGTACGAGCAGTACGTC.

This chain uses TRBV9 with TRBJ2-5; TRBD2 aligns across 11 bases. This CDR3 comprises 16 residues. CDR1 is SGDLS, CDR2 YYNGEE, per germline. V lost 4 bases to trimming and J lost 5 bases; unmatched junction nucleotides: 10. CDR3 amino acids: CASSSTLAGGHETQYF. CDR3 coding DNA: TGTGCCAGCAGCAGTACTCTAGCGGGGGGTCATGAGACCCAGTACTTC.

DNA for the CDR3: TGTGCCAGCAGCTTAATATTGGGTAACACTGAAGCTTTCTTT. It codes for CASSLILGNTEAFF. The V and J genes are TRBV7-9 and TRBJ1-1, with D hard to call. The CDR3 has 14 residues. V lost 2 bases, J lost 2 bases, and 9 bases lay in between. Germline assignment: CDR1 SEHNR and CDR2 FQNEAQ (reference sequence).

The J gene is TRBJ2-1, the V gene TRBV9; 9 nucleotides match TRBD1. CDR1 and CDR2 (germline): SGDLS, YYNGEE. The CDR3 consists of 13 residues. V gave up 7 bases and J gave up 7 bases; unmatched junction bases: 6. CDR3 in amino acids: CASRDRDGNEQFF. CDR3 bases: TGTGCCAGCCGGGACAGGGATGGGAATGAGCAGTTCTTC.

This sequence joins TRBV6-1 and TRBJ1-1, with 9 bases matching TRBD1. Trimming at V came to 7 bases and at J to 2 bases, leaving 11 bases not matched to a gene. The CDR3 sequence is 16 residues long. Germline CDR1 and CDR2: MNHNS and SASEGT. CDR3 sequence reads: CASTSGDRAFNTEAFF. CDR3 nucleotides: TGTGCCAGCACCTCAGGGGACAGGGCTTTCAACACTGAAGCTTTCTTT.

This clonotype was counted at least ten times. This rearrangement joins TRBV7-2 to TRBJ2-1, with 7 nucleotides matching TRBD2. There are 15 residues in the CDR3. With 4 bases clipped from V and 4 bases from J, the junction kept 7 bases outside the gene matches. Looked up from germline, CDR1 is SGHTA and CDR2 is FQGNSA. The CDR3 sequence is CASSSREGAYNEQFF. The CDR3 DNA is TGTGCCAGCAGCTCCAGGGAGGGAGCATACAATGAGCAGTTCTTC. Full variable domain (outside the CDR3, taken from reference TRBV7-2 and TRBJ2-1): GAGVSQSPSNKVTEKGKDVELRCDPISGHTALYWYRQSLGQGLEFLIYFQGNSAPDKSGLPSDRFSAERTGGSVSTLTIQRTQQEDSAVYLCASSSREGAYNEQFFGPGTRLTVL.

This clonotype was seen a handful of times. The chain couples TRBV7-3 to TRBJ1-1, with D perhaps TRBD1 (5 bases). Trimming took 4 bases from V and 7 from J, leaving 10 bases between them. The CDR3 is 12 residues long. The V gene's germline CDR1 is SGHTA and CDR2 FQGTGA. The chain's CDR3 is CASSSSGSEAFF. The CDR3 DNA reads TGTGCCAGCAGCTCGTCAGGGAGTGAAGCTTTCTTT.

This clonotype came up many times. The rearrangement uses TRBV7-2 and TRBJ1-1, with a possible D match to TRBD1 (5 bases). The ends were cut back, 6 bases at V and 5 bases at J, with 16 bases in the middle. CDR1 and CDR2 from the germline V gene are SGHTA and FQGNSA. The CDR3 covers 14 residues. CDR3 nucleotides: TGTGCCAGCAGTTATCTTGGGGCGGTAACTGAAGCTTTCTTT. This encodes CASSYLGAVTEAFF.

The chain uses TRBV7-9 and TRBJ2-7; D possibly uses TRBD1 or TRBD2 (5 bases each). CDR3 length: 14 amino acids. The V end was cut by 10 bases, the J end by 2 bases, with 18 bases between. Germline V lookup: CDR1 SEHNR, CDR2 FQNEAQ (reference sequence). DNA for the CDR3: TGTGCCATCAACAAAGGGACGACAGCCTACGAGCAGTACTTC. Encoded protein: CAINKGTTAYEQYF. Supplemented by reference TRBV7-9 and TRBJ2-7, the full variable domain reads DTGVSQNPRHKITKRGQNVTFRCDPISEHNRLYWYRQTLGQGPEFLTYFQNEAQLEKSRLLSDRFSAERPKGSFSTLEIQRTEQGDSAMYLCAINKGTTAYEQYFGPGTRLTVT.

This clonotype came up many times. The chain links TRBV12-3 or TRBV12-4 to TRBJ1-2; D is unclear. CDR3 length equals 15 residues. V was shortened by 7 bases and J by 2 bases, with 17 bases between the two germline ends. The CDR3 region has the DNA TGTGCCAGCACCCCAGGCGGAGATTTCAACTATGGCTACACCTTC. Translating gives CASTPGGDFNYGYTF.

This clonotype was seen only a few times. The V call is TRBV5-4, the J call TRBJ2-5; 11 nucleotides line up with TRBD1. CDR3 length: 15 residues. Unmatched junction bases numbered 6, after V lost 4 bases and J lost 4 bases. From germline, CDR1 is SGHNT and CDR2 YYREEE (reference sequence). The CDR3 sequence is CASSPTGTGGETQYF. CDR3 DNA sequence: TGTGCCAGCAGCCCAACCGGGACAGGGGGAGAGACCCAGTACTTC.

There are many counts of this clonotype. CDR3 loop: CASSSTRLAVDTDTQYF. CDR3 DNA sequence: TGTGCCAGCAGCTCGACACGACTAGCGGTCGACACAGATACGCAGTATTTT. The V gene is TRBV7-6, the J gene TRBJ2-3, with 9 bases lining up with TRBD2. V dropped 4 bases and J dropped 2; count of bases not matched to a gene: 10. CDR3 length: 17 amino acids. Germline CDR1 is SGHVS and CDR2 is FNYEAQ.

This rearrangement joins TRBV10-3 to TRBJ1-1; D remains ambiguous. Germline V gives CDR1 ENHRY, CDR2 SYGVKD. V was pared by 4 bases and J by 4 bases, with 4 bases between. The CDR3 loop spans 11 amino acids. CDR3 nucleotides: TGTGCCATCAGTGGAAGCACTGAAGCTTTCTTT. It encodes CAISGSTEAFF.

The sample holds many counts of this clonotype. The rearrangement joins TRBV9 to TRBJ2-1; TRBD2 matches at 7 bases. Trimming removed 4 bases from V and 8 bases from J; junction bases left unmatched: 9. Per germline, CDR1 SGDLS and CDR2 YYNGEE. This CDR3 comprises 14 residues. The CDR3 DNA sequence: TGTGCCAGCAGCATTACGACTAGCATCTATGAGCAGTTCTTC. Its translation: CASSITTSIYEQFF.

In regard to this clonotype: Germline and junction disagree at one end, which may indicate a read error. This chain links TRBV4-1 with TRBJ2-1; 7 bases agree with TRBD2. The CDR3 loop spans 17 amino acids. Germline V gives CDR1 MGHRA, CDR2 YSYEKL. The CDR3 DNA follows: TGTGCCAGCAGCCAAAGACTCCCCGGGGGGTCCTACAATGAGCAGTTCTTC. Protein sequence: CASSQRLPGGSYNEQFF.